This T cell receptor beta chain was profiled in a study of beta chain features in type 1 diabetes. Sort purity for all populations was recorded as exceeding 98%. Germline CDR1 is MDHEN and CDR2 is SYDVKM. V gave up 2 bases and J gave up 9 bases, with 14 bases separating them. The CDR3 extends over 14 amino acids. For this clone: What it binds is not known.

TCRB transcripts that were expressed got sequenced, as all of the isolated RNA had been reverse transcribed. The table came from immunoSEQ multiplex PCR; TCRdb's copy has only in-frame clones and leaves some out. The data contain about 150,000 clones, around 10% of them singletons. Overall study findings and caveats: When Type 1 diabetes patients were examined, their TCRB CDR3s proved moderately but significantly shorter in all four CD4+ subsets. Shorter templates might be favored by PCR, equally in patients and controls.

What was sequenced was central memory CD4+ T cells from blood. The chain uses TRBV28 and TRBJ1-3, with a possible D match to TRBD1 (5 bases). The sequence was obtained from a young man in good health. The CDR3 sequence is CASSLSGAESTIYF. The CDR3 coding sequence is TGTGCCAGCAGTTTAAGTGGGGCTGAGAGCACCATATATTTT. The full variable domain, completed using reference TRBV28 and TRBJ1-3, is DVKVTQSSRYLVKRTGEKVFLECVQDMDHENMFWYRQDPGLGLRLIYFSYDVKMKEKGDIPEGYSVSREKKERFSLILESASTNQTSMYLCASSLSGAESTIYFGEGSWLTVV.